Each of the 11 T cell receptor beta chains below was sequenced from the same sample in a study of CD8+CD57+ T cells in acquired aplastic anemia. By flow cytometry, patients selected for sequencing had shown an expansion of CD8+CD57+ cells. It was genomic DNA that served as the template for profiling TCR beta VDJ and CDR3. TCRdb redid the calling of the reads with MiXCR, one entry per CDR3 protein. Of 210,000 or so distinct CDR3 sequences in the sample, 40% to 60% were seen once. The material sequenced was sorted CD4+, CD8+, or CD8+CD57+ T cells (not recorded which) from PBMCs. These receptors were collected from a human donor with aplastic anemia.

The chain is built from TRBV2 and TRBJ1-1; 9 bases are shared with TRBD1. The V gene's germline CDR1 is SNHLY and CDR2 FYNNEI. V gave up 6 bases and J gave up 0 bases; unmatched junction bases: 20. The CDR3 totals 20 residues. The CDR3 DNA follows: TGTGCCAGCAGCCTCACCCACAGGGGGCGGCAGGTGACACTGAACACTGAAGCTTTCTTT. Its translation: CASSLTHRGRQVTLNTEAFF.

J is TRBJ2-7 and V is TRBV7-9, with D perhaps TRBD1 or TRBD2 (5 bases each). In germline, CDR1 is SEHNR, CDR2 FQNEAQ (reference sequence). The CDR3 consists of 15 residues. The V end lost 6 bases, the J end lost 3 bases, and 18 bases lay between the germline ends. The CDR3 sequence: CASSPIRDGFYEQYF. In nucleotides, the CDR3 is TGTGCCAGCAGTCCAATCCGGGACGGCTTCTACGAGCAGTACTTC.

Ten or more counts support this clonotype. The chain uses TRBV5-1 and TRBJ2-7; D is perhaps TRBD1 or TRBD2 (6 bases each). The CDR3 loop spans 14 amino acids. Germline lookup yields CDR1 SGHRS and CDR2 YFSETQ. V gave up 3 bases and J gave up 5 bases, with 15 bases separating them. The CDR3, as DNA: TGCGCCAGCAGCTCCCTTGTGGAGGGGGACGAGCAGTACTTC. Amino acids: CASSSLVEGDEQYF.

This clonotype was observed many times. V and J are TRBV11-2 and TRBJ2-7; 9 bases fit TRBD1. The CDR3 is made up of 16 amino acids. V gave up 5 bases and J gave up 1 base; unmatched junction bases: 9. Germline V gene sequence: CDR1 SGHAT, CDR2 FQNNGV. CDR3: CASSITGTGPSYEQYF. Here the CDR3 DNA reads TGTGCCAGCAGCATTACCGGGACAGGGCCTTCCTACGAGCAGTACTTC. Full variable domain (rest looked up from reference TRBV11-2 and TRBJ2-7): EAGVAQSPRYKIIEKRQSVAFWCNPISGHATLYWYQQILGQGPKLLIQFQNNGVVDDSQLPKDRFSAERLKGVDSTLKIQPAKLEDSAVYLCASSITGTGPSYEQYFGPGTRLTVT.

This chain links TRBV29-1 with TRBJ1-1; D call uncertain. The V and J ends lost 4 bases and 1 base respectively, with 4 bases between them. Germline CDR1 is SQVTM and CDR2 is ANQGSEA. This CDR3 region has 11 residues. The CDR3 sequence: CSVVKNTEAFF. For the CDR3, the DNA is TGCAGCGTTGTGAAGAACACTGAAGCTTTCTTT.

This clonotype was recorded at least ten times. The chain couples TRBV20-1 to TRBJ1-2; a weak D match, TRBD1 (5 bases). This CDR3 has 13 amino acids. From germline, CDR1 is DFQATT and CDR2 SNEGSKA (reference sequence). V lost 6 bases, J lost 0 bases, and 11 bases lay in between. In nucleotides, the CDR3 is TGCAGTGCCCTCTCAGGGTCTAACTATGGCTACACCTTC. Its protein is CSALSGSNYGYTF.

V usage is TRBV14 and J usage is TRBJ2-7, with TRBD1 identical over 12 bases. Trimming cost V 3 bases and J 2 bases; bases outside gene matches: 2. The CDR3 is made up of 15 amino acids. Per the germline V gene, CDR1 is SGHDN and CDR2 is FVKESK. CDR3 sequence: CASSHGTGGPYEQYF. The CDR3 coding sequence is TGTGCCAGCAGCCACGGGACAGGGGGCCCCTACGAGCAGTACTTC.

This clonotype was detected only a few times. This rearrangement joins TRBV10-3 to TRBJ2-7; 10 bases align to TRBD1. CDR3 length: 14 residues. Germline CDR1 is ENHRY and CDR2 is SYGVKD. V lost 2 bases to trimming and J lost 6 bases; unmatched junction nucleotides: 4. The CDR3 DNA sequence: TGTGCCATCAGTGAGGGACAGGGGGGCGTCGAGCAGTACTTC. It codes for CAISEGQGGVEQYF.

This clonotype was counted at least ten times. The J gene is TRBJ1-6, the V gene TRBV11-2; 9 bases match TRBD1. CDR1 SGHAT and CDR2 FQNNGV come from the germline V gene. The CDR3 has 15 amino acids. The V segment lost 6 bases and the J segment 6 bases; nucleotides outside the gene matches: 6. In DNA form, the CDR3 reads TGTGCCAGCAGGTCCGGGACAGGGACTAATTCACCCCTCCACTTT. Protein sequence: CASRSGTGTNSPLHF.

This clonotype was seen more than once but under ten times. J is TRBJ2-3 and V is TRBV9; 11 bases line up with TRBD2. V trimming: 3 bases; J trimming: 5 bases; junction bases outside the gene matches: 5. The CDR3 is 15 amino acids. In germline, CDR1 is SGDLS, CDR2 YYNGEE. CDR3 loop: CASSAGTSGIDTQYF. The CDR3 coding sequence is TGTGCCAGCAGCGCCGGGACTAGCGGAATAGATACGCAGTATTTT.

This CDR3 reads CATNSPDSKMFF. CDR3 DNA sequence: TGTGCGACCAACAGTCCGGACAGTAAGATGTTTTTT. This chain links TRBV10-3 with TRBJ1-4; a weak D match, TRBD1 (6 bases). The CDR3 has 12 amino acids. Germline V gene data show CDR1 as ENHRY and CDR2 as SYGVKD.